One and the same sample provided the 18 T cell receptor beta chains below, sequenced in a study of blood T cell repertoires in COVID-19. Here immunoSEQ multiplex PCR was the method, and the copy in TCRdb shows in-frame clones only, minus some. The table lists 30,000 to 40,000 clones, just over 85% of them singletons. The sequenced sample consisted of peripheral blood. These receptors all stem from a woman older than 75 with active or convalescent COVID-19.

This clone was observed once. The rearrangement links TRBV4-2 to TRBJ2-7; 8 positions match TRBD1. The V gene's germline CDR1 is LGHNA and CDR2 YNFKEQ. Germline trimming cut 5 bases from V and 1 base from J; bases unmatched to any gene: 7. The CDR3 totals 15 residues. The CDR3 loop is CASSSPDRESYEQYF. The CDR3, as DNA: TGTGCCAGCAGCTCACCGGACAGGGAATCCTACGAGCAGTACTTC.

This chain uses TRBV2 with TRBJ1-1; possibly TRBD1 for D (6 bases). Trimming cost V 6 bases and J 0 bases, with 17 bases left between them. Germline values: CDR1 SNHLY, CDR2 FYNNEI. The CDR3 length is 16 residues. The CDR3 loop reads CASSEGGRGMNTEAFF. CDR3 nucleotide sequence: TGTGCCAGCAGCGAGGGGGGGCGCGGCATGAACACTGAAGCTTTCTTT. Based on the CDR3 plus reference TRBV2 and TRBJ1-1, the full variable domain is EPEVTQTPSHQVTQMGQEVILRCVPISNHLYFYWYRQILGQKVEFLVSFYNNEISEKSEIFDDQFSVERPDGSNFTLKIRSTKLEDSAMYFCASSEGGRGMNTEAFFGQGTRLTVV.

The J gene is TRBJ2-1, the V gene TRBV4-1; 10 positions match TRBD2. Trimming at V came to 0 bases and at J to 9 bases, leaving 8 bases not matched to a gene. Germline V gene sequence: CDR1 MGHRA, CDR2 YSYEKL. The CDR3 contains 16 residues. The CDR3 nucleotides read TGCGCCAGCAGCCAAGAGTGGGCTAGCGGGAGCAGTGAGCAGTTCTTC. Its translation is CASSQEWASGSSEQFF.

The gene calls are TRBV19 and TRBJ2-7, with TRBD2 matching 14 bases. Germline CDR1 is LNHDA and CDR2 is SQIVND (reference sequence). CDR3 length: 16 amino acids. V trimming: 4 bases; J trimming: 0 bases; junction bases outside the gene matches: 2. CDR3 sequence (DNA): TGTGCCAGTAGTAGGGGACTAGCGGGAGTCTCCTACGAGCAGTACTTC. As protein: CASSRGLAGVSYEQYF.

This clone was counted once. V is TRBV4-2 and J is TRBJ2-5; 10 bases match TRBD2. The CDR3 spans 17 residues. V trimming: 0 bases; J trimming: 5 bases; junction bases outside the gene matches: 9. The germline V gene has CDR1 LGHNA and CDR2 YNFKEQ. CDR3 sequence reads: CASSQDLVSGRSETQYF. CDR3 bases: TGTGCCAGCAGCCAAGATCTGGTTAGCGGGAGGTCGGAGACCCAGTACTTC.

This chain links TRBV6-5 with TRBJ1-5, with no clear D. Trimming stripped 8 bases from V and 2 bases from J, with 13 bases between. The CDR3 sequence is 14 residues long. Germline values: CDR1 MNHEY, CDR2 SVGAGI. This CDR3 is CASLGVLRNQPQHF. Here the CDR3 DNA reads TGTGCCAGCCTCGGTGTTTTGCGCAATCAGCCCCAGCATTTT.

As regards this clone: The junction differs from germline at one of its ends, possibly a read error. The chain carries TRBV6-6 and TRBJ1-2; a weak D match, TRBD1 (6 bases). Per the germline V gene, CDR1 is MNHNY and CDR2 is SVGAGI (reference sequence). The CDR3 totals 14 residues. CDR3 loop: CATHARTGNFGYTF. Here the CDR3 DNA reads TGTGCCACCCACGCTCGAACAGGGAACTTTGGCTACACCTTC.

This rearrangement joins TRBV7-3 to TRBJ1-2; 10 bases fit TRBD1. This CDR3 spans 13 amino acids. The germline gives CDR1 SGHTA, CDR2 FQGTGA. Trimming cost V 6 bases and J 4 bases; bases outside gene matches: 2. CDR3 in DNA: TGTGCCAGCAGTCGGACAGGGGGCTATGGCTACACCTTC. This codes for CASSRTGGYGYTF.

This chain connects TRBV5-5 to TRBJ1-2; 7 nucleotides align to TRBD1. Germline CDR1 reads SGHKS; CDR2 reads YYEKEE (reference sequence). The trim removed 5 bases at V and 7 bases at J, leaving 8 bases unmatched. This CDR3 is built from 13 residues. CDR3 amino acids: CASSQTGTSGYTF. CDR3 nucleotides: TGTGCCAGCAGTCAGACAGGGACGTCTGGCTACACCTTC.

The chain joins TRBV18 to TRBJ1-6; D ambiguous. Germline values: CDR1 KGHSH, CDR2 LQKENI. The V end was cut by 3 bases, the J end by 9 bases, with 9 bases between. The CDR3 is 13 amino acids. The CDR3 spells CASSPSYFSPLHF. The CDR3 DNA reads as TGTGCCAGCTCACCCTCCTATTTTTCACCCCTCCACTTT.

The V call is TRBV6-6, the J call TRBJ2-3; 12 bases are a match to TRBD1. CDR1 MNHNY and CDR2 SVGAGI come from the germline V gene (reference sequence). The CDR3 totals 18 residues. V lost 5 bases and J lost 3; bases outside the gene matches: 12. CDR3 region: CASSRTGGTGGTTDTQYF. The CDR3 DNA reads TGTGCCAGCAGTCGTACCGGCGGGACAGGGGGCACGACAGATACGCAGTATTTT.

The chain joins TRBV6-2 or TRBV6-3 to TRBJ2-7; 10 bases are a match to TRBD1. This CDR3 contains 13 residues. The germline V gene encodes CDR1 MNHEY and CDR2 SVGEGT. Trimming cost V 8 bases and J 7 bases; bases outside gene matches: 8. In DNA, the CDR3 is TGTGCCAGCCGCCGACAGGGGGCAGGGGAGCAGTACTTC. Translation gives CASRRQGAGEQYF.

The V gene is TRBV10-3, the J gene TRBJ2-1, with TRBD2 matching 8 bases. Trimming took 10 bases from V and 1 from J; bases not matched to a gene: 12. The CDR3 contains 16 residues. Germline V CDR1 and CDR2: ENHRY, SYGVKD. The CDR3 spells CATGGGGGSSYNEQFF. The CDR3 DNA follows: TGTGCCACCGGGGGGGGCGGGGGCTCATCCTACAATGAGCAGTTCTTC.

The chain combines TRBV6-4 with TRBJ1-2; D uncertain. The CDR3 is 13 amino acids. Germline loops: CDR1 MRHNA, CDR2 SNTAGT. Trimming removed 3 bases from V and 9 bases from J, with 14 bases in between. Here the CDR3 DNA reads TGTGCCAGCAGTGAAAGCGACGGCGGTCGCTACACCTTC. This translates into CASSESDGGRYTF.

This clone was seen a handful of times. CDR3 coding DNA: TGCGCCAGCAGCGGCCGGGACAGGGGAGTCGGCTACACCTTC. It encodes CASSGRDRGVGYTF. V and J are TRBV4-1 and TRBJ1-2; 10 nucleotides align to TRBD1. The CDR3 is made up of 14 amino acids. With 5 bases clipped from V and 8 bases from J, the junction kept 8 bases outside the gene matches. Germline V gene lookup returns CDR1 MGHRA and CDR2 YSYEKL.

CDR3 DNA sequence: TGTGCCAGCAGCTCCGGGACTAGCGGCACAGATACGCAGTATTTT. It encodes CASSSGTSGTDTQYF. This chain links TRBV11-2 with TRBJ2-3, with 10 bases lining up with TRBD2. This CDR3 has 15 amino acids. The V and J ends lost 4 bases and 1 base, in that order; junction bases with no gene match: 2. Germline values: CDR1 SGHAT, CDR2 FQNNGV.

The chain employs TRBV10-3 and TRBJ1-4; tentatively, D is TRBD1 (6 bases). Germline CDR1 ENHRY, CDR2 SYGVKD. V was cut by 0 bases and J by 9 bases, with 11 bases left in between. The CDR3 consists of 14 residues. The CDR3 is CAISESPGQKKLFF. The CDR3 bases are TGTGCCATCAGTGAGTCGCCCGGACAGAAAAAACTGTTTTTT.

The V gene is TRBV5-6, the J gene TRBJ1-6; 9 bases map to TRBD1. The length of the CDR3 is 16 residues. The V gene end was trimmed by 2 bases and the J gene end by 7 bases; junction bases not matched to a gene: 7. Germline-derived CDR1 and CDR2 are SGHDT and YYEEEE. For the CDR3, the DNA is TGTGCCAGCAGCTTTCTTTCCGGGACAGGGAATTCACCCCTCCACTTT. Protein: CASSFLSGTGNSPLHF.